This TCR beta chain comes out of a study of CD8 T cells in Susac syndrome. Random hexamers primed reverse transcription of about 0.45 to 1 ug RNA. TCRdb ran MiXCR on the immunoSEQ multiplex PCR reads and lists one entry per CDR3 protein. The sample lists approximately 150,000 distinct CDR3 sequences; about 93% were seen once. Germline values: CDR1 SGHRS, CDR2 YFSETQ. Trimming removed 0 bases from V and 8 bases from J, with 18 bases in between. The length of the CDR3 is 17 residues. Isolation of CD8+ and CD4+ T cells was performed negatively, whereas enrichment of TEMRA cells was done by FACS. Sample: CD4+ T cells from PBMCs. The source of this sequence is a human donor with multiple sclerosis. The V gene is TRBV5-1, the J gene TRBJ1-6; tentative D call: TRBD1 (5 bases). The CDR3 bases are TGCGCCAGCAGCTTGGGGTTTGGCGGGACGTCATATTCACCCCTCCACTTT. Encoded protein: CASSLGFGGTSYSPLHF.